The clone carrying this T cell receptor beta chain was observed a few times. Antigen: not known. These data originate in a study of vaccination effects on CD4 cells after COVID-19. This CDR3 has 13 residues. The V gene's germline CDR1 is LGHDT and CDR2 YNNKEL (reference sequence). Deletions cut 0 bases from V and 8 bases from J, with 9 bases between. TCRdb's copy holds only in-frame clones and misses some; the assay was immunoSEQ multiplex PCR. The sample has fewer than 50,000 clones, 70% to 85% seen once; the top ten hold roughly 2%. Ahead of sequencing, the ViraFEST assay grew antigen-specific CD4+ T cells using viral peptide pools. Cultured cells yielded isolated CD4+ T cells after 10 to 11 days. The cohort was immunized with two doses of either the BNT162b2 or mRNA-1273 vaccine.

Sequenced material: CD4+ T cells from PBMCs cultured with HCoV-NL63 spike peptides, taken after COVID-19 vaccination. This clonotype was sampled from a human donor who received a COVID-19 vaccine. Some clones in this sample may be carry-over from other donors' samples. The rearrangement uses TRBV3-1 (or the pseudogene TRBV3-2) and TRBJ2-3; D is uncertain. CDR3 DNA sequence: TGTGCCAGCAGCCAAGATATAGGAGTTACGCAGTATTTT. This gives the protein CASSQDIGVTQYF.